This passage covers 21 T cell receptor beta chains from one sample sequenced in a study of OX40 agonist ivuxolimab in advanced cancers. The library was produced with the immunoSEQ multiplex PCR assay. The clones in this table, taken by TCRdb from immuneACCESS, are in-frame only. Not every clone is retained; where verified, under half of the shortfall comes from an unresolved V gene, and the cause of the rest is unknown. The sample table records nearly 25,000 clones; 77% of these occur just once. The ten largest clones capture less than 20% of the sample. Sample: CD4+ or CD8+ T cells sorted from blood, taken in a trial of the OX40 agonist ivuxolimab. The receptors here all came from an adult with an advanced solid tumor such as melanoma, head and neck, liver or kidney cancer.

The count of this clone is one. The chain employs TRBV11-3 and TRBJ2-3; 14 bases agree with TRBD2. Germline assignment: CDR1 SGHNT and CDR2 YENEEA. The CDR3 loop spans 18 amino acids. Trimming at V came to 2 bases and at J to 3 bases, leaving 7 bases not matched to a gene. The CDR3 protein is CASSLTGTSGRETDTQYF. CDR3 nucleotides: TGTGCCAGCAGCTTAACCGGGACTAGCGGGAGAGAAACAGATACGCAGTATTTT.

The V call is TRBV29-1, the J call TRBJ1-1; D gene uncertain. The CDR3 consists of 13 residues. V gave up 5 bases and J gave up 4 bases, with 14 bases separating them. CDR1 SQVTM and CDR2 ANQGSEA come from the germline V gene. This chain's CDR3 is CSVCRASGTEAFF. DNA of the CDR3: TGCAGCGTTTGTCGGGCCTCGGGCACTGAAGCTTTCTTT.

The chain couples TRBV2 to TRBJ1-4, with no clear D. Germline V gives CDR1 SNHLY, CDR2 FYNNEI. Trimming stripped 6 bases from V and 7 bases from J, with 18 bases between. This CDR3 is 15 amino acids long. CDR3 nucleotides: TGTGCCAGCAGACAGAGATTTATAGCAGGTGAAAAACTGTTTTTT. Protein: CASRQRFIAGEKLFF.

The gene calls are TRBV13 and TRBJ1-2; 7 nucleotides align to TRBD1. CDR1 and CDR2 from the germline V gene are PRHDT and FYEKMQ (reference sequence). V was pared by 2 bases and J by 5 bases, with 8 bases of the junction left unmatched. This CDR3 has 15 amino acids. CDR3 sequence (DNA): TGTGCCAGCAGCTTAAGGCAGGGGGTAAGGTATGGCTACACCTTC. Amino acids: CASSLRQGVRYGYTF.

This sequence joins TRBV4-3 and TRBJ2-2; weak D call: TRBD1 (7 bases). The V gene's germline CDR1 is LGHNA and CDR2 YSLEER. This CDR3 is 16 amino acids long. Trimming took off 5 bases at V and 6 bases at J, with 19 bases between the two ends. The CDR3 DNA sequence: TGCGCCAGCAGCTTGGGGGGACAGAGGCTTTCCGGGGAGCTGTTTTTT. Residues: CASSLGGQRLSGELFF.

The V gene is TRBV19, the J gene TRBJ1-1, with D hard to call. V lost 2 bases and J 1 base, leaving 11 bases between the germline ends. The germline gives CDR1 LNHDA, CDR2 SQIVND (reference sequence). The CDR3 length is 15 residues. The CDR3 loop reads CASSINRPENTEAFF. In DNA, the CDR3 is TGTGCCAGTAGTATAAATCGGCCAGAGAACACTGAAGCTTTCTTT.

This CDR3 is CASRWIRGNEKLFF. The DNA for the CDR3 is TGTGCCAGCAGGTGGATACGGGGGAATGAAAAACTGTTTTTT. J is TRBJ1-4 and V is TRBV6-5; possibly TRBD1 for D (5 bases). With 6 bases removed from V and 5 bases from J, the gap between germline ends came to 13 bases. The CDR3 has 14 residues. The germline CDR1 and CDR2 sequences are MNHEY and SVGAGI.

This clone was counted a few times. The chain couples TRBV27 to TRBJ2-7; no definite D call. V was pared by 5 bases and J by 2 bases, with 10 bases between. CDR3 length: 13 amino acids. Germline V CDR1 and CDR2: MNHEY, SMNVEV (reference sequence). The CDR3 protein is CASSLVGPYEQYF. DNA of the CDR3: TGTGCCAGCAGTCTAGTCGGGCCCTACGAGCAGTACTTC.

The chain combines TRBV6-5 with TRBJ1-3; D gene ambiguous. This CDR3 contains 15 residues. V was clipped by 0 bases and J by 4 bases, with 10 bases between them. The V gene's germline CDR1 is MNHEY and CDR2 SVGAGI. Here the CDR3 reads CASSYSGIGGNTIYF. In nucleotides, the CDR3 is TGTGCCAGCAGTTACTCAGGGATCGGAGGAAACACCATATATTTT.

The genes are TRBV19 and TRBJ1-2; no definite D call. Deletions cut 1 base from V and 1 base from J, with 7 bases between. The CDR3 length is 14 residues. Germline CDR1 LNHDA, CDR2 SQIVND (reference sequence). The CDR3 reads CASSIGLSNYGYTF. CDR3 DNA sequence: TGTGCCAGTAGTATAGGCCTGAGTAACTATGGCTACACCTTC.

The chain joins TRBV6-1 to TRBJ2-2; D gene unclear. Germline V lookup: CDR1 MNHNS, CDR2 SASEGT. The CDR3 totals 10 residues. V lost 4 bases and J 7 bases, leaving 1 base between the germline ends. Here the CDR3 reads CASSVGELFF. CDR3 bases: TGTGCCAGCAGTGTCGGGGAGCTGTTTTTT.

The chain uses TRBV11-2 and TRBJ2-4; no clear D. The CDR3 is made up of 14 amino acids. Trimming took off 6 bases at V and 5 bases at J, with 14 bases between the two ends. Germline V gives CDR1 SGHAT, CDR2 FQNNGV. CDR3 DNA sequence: TGTGCCAGCAGTTCTACGGGTCCCCAAAACATTCAGTACTTC. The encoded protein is CASSSTGPQNIQYF. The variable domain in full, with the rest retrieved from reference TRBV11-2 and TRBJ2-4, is EAGVAQSPRYKIIEKRQSVAFWCNPISGHATLYWYQQILGQGPKLLIQFQNNGVVDDSQLPKDRFSAERLKGVDSTLKIQPAKLEDSAVYLCASSSTGPQNIQYFGAGTRLSVL.

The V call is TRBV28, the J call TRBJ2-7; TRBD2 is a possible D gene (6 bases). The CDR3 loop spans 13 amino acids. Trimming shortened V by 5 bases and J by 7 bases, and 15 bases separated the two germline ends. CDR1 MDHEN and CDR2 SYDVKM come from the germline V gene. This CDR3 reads CASSRPGLEEQYF. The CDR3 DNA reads TGTGCCAGCAGTCGTCCGGGACTGGAGGAGCAGTACTTC.

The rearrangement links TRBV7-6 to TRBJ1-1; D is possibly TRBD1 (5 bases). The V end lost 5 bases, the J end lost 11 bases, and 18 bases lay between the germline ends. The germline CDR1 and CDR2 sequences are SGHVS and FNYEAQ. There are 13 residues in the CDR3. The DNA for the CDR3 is TGTGCCAGCAGCCTACGACAAGGGGACGGTGCTTTCTTT. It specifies CASSLRQGDGAFF.

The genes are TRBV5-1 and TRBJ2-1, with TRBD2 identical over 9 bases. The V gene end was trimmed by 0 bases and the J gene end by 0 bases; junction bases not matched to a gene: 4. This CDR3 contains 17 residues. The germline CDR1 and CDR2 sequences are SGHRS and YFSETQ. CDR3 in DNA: TGCGCCAGCAGCTTGGTAAGCGGGGGGAGCTCCTACAATGAGCAGTTCTTC. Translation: CASSLVSGGSSYNEQFF.

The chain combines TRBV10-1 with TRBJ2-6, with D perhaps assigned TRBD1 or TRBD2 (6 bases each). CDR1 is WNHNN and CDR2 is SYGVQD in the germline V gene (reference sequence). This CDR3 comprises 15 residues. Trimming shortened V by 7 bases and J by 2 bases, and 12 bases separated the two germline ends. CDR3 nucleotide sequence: TGCGCCAGCACCGAACGGGGGCCTGGGGCCAACGTCCTGACTTTC. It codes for CASTERGPGANVLTF.

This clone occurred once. This CDR3 reads CASSIPGSSGRGTGELFF. The CDR3 DNA reads TGTGCCAGCAGCATCCCGGGGTCTAGCGGGAGAGGTACCGGGGAGCTGTTTTTT. V is TRBV21-1 and J is TRBJ2-2; the table gives TRBD2 as D, unverified against the DNA. TRBV21-1 is listed as a pseudogene. The CDR3 contains 18 residues.

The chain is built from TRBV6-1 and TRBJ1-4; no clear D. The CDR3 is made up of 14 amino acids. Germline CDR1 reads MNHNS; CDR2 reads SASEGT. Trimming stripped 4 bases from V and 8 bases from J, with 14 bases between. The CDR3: CASSVSGLAEKLFF. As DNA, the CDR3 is TGTGCCAGCAGTGTGAGTGGTCTGGCCGAAAAACTGTTTTTT.

Here the CDR3 reads CASSSRTGGIEQFF. The CDR3 nucleotides read TGTGCCAGCAGCTCCCGGACAGGGGGAATTGAGCAGTTCTTC. The genes are TRBV7-9 and TRBJ2-1, with TRBD1 matching over 10 bases. The CDR3 is 14 amino acids. Per germline, CDR1 SEHNR and CDR2 FQNEAQ (reference sequence). The ends lost 4 bases at V and 9 bases at J; junction bases unmatched: 6.

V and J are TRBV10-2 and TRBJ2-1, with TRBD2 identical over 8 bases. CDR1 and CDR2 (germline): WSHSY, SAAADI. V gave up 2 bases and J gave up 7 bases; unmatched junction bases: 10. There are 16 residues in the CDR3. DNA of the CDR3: TGCGCCAGCAGTGAGGGGAGCGGGAGCGGTGGGAATGAGCAGTTCTTC. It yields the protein CASSEGSGSGGNEQFF.

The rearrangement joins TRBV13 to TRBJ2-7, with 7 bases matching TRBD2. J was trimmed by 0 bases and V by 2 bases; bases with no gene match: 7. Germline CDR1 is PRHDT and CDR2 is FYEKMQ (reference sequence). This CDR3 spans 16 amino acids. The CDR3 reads CASSLKGGPSSYEQYF. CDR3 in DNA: TGTGCCAGCAGCTTAAAGGGAGGGCCTAGCTCCTACGAGCAGTACTTC.